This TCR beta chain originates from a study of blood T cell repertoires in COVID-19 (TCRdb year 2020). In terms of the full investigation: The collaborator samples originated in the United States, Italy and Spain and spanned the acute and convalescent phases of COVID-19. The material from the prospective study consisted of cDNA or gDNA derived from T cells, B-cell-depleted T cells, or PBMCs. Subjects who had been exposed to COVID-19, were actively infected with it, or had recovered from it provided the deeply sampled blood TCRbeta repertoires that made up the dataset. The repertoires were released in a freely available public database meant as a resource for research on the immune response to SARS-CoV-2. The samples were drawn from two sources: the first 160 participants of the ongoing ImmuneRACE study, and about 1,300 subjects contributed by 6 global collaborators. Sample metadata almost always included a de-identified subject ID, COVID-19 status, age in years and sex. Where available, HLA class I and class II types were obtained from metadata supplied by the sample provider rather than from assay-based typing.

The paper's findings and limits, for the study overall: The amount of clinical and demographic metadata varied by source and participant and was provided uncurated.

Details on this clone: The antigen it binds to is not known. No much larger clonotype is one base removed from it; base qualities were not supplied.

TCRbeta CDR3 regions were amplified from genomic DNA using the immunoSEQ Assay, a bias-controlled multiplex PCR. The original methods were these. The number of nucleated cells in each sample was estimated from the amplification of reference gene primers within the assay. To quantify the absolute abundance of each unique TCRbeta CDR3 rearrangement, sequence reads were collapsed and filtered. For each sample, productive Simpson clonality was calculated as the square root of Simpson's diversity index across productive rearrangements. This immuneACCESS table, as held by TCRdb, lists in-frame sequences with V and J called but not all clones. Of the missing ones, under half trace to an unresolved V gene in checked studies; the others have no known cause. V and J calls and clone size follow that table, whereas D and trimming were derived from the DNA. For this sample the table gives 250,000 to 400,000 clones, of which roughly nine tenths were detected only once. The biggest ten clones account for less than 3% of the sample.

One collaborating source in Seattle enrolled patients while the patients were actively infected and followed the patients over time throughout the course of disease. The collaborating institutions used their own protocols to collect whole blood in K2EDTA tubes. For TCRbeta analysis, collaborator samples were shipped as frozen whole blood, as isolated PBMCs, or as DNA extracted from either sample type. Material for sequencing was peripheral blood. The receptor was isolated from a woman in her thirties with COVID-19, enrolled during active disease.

This receptor carries the CDR3 CASSKVGRDHRRNTGELFF. The DNA sequence reads TGTGCCAGCAGCAAGGTGGGGCGGGACCACCGACGGAACACCGGGGAGCTGTTTTTT. The chain joins TRBV21-1 to TRBJ2-2; the table's D call, TRBD2, has no DNA check behind it. TRBV21-1 is designated a pseudogene. Spanning cysteine to phenylalanine, the CDR3 consists of 19 amino acids. Only the CDR3 part of the read is kept: 57 bases, read in frame from the first base.